These 17 T cell receptor beta chains share one sample of origin, sequenced in a study of metastatic and nonmetastatic thyroid tumors. TCRdb re-analyzed the PCR reads using MiXCR. The sample carries about 92,000 clones, more than 13% recorded once. No patient received treatment before thyroid surgery. The sample consisted of blood. The source of these receptors is a female donor with papillary thyroid cancer or a benign thyroid nodule (not recorded which). Some clones in this sample may be carry-over from other donors' samples.

This clone was detected only once. The chain uses TRBV5-1 and TRBJ2-5, with 10 bases identical to TRBD2. There are 14 residues in the CDR3. Trimming at V came to 6 bases and at J to 4 bases, leaving 6 bases not matched to a gene. CDR1 is SGHRS and CDR2 is YFSETQ in the germline V gene. The CDR3 reads CASIPAGGPETQYF. The DNA of the CDR3 is TGCGCCAGCATCCCAGCGGGGGGGCCAGAGACCCAGTACTTC.

This clone was counted at least ten times. This CDR3 is CASSLTRPQGGQPQHF. The DNA of the CDR3 is TGTGCCAGCAGCTTAACCCGACCACAGGGGGGTCAGCCCCAGCATTTT. V and J are TRBV6-2 or TRBV6-3 and TRBJ1-5; 8 bases match TRBD1. The CDR3 contains 16 residues. V shed 6 bases and J 6 bases; nucleotides not matched to a gene: 13. Germline V gene sequence: CDR1 MNHEY, CDR2 SVGEGT.

This clone showed up many times. The chain is built from TRBV19 and TRBJ2-1; 12 nucleotides agree with TRBD1. The V gene end was trimmed by 7 bases and the J gene end by 9 bases; junction bases not matched to a gene: 7. From germline, CDR1 is LNHDA and CDR2 SQIVND (reference sequence). This CDR3 has 14 residues. CDR3 bases: TGTGCCAGTACCCGGGACAGGGGGCAAGGTGAGCAGTTCTTC. Amino acids: CASTRDRGQGEQFF.

V usage is TRBV11-2 and J usage is TRBJ2-7; D is undetermined. Looked up from germline, CDR1 is SGHAT and CDR2 is FQNNGV. Trimming took 4 bases from V and 3 from J, leaving 13 bases between them. The CDR3 is 14 residues long. This CDR3 is CASSSGWVNYEQYF. The CDR3 DNA reads as TGTGCCAGCAGCTCGGGCTGGGTGAACTACGAGCAGTACTTC.

At least ten counts were recorded for this clone. The chain is built from TRBV24-1 and TRBJ1-2, with a tentative D call TRBD1 (5 bases). The ends were cut back, 3 bases at V and 8 bases at J, with 12 bases in the middle. CDR1 is KGHDR and CDR2 is SFDVKD in the germline V gene. The CDR3 has 13 amino acids. CDR3 protein: CATSDPRGRGYTF. The CDR3 DNA reads TGTGCCACCAGTGATCCGAGGGGTCGAGGCTACACCTTC.

This clone was counted at least ten times. A much larger clone is a single base away; this may be a read error. The conserved phenylalanine or tryptophan normally closing the CDR3 is absent here, so this likely arose from a read error. The chain couples TRBV2 to TRBJ1-2; TRBD1 might be the D (6 bases). Germline CDR1 is SNHLY and CDR2 is FYNNEI. The CDR3 has 12 amino acids. V was trimmed by 7 bases and J by 3 bases, leaving 9 bases between them. The CDR3 coding sequence is TGTGCCAGCAAGGGGGTTGACTATGGCTACACCCTC. It translates to CASKGVDYGYTL.

The CDR3 reads CASSFRHQGYEQYF. The CDR3 bases are TGTGCCAGCAGCTTCCGTCATCAGGGATACGAGCAGTACTTC. This chain links TRBV7-8 with TRBJ2-7; D perhaps matches TRBD1 (5 bases). The CDR3 totals 14 residues. The V and J ends lost 3 bases and 4 bases respectively, with 13 bases between them. Looked up from germline, CDR1 is SGHVS and CDR2 is FQNEAQ. The full variable domain, with the rest looked up from reference TRBV7-8 and TRBJ2-7, is GAGVSQSPRYKVAKRGQDVALRCDPISGHVSLFWYQQALGQGPEFLTYFQNEAQLDKSGLPSDRFFAERPEGSVSTLKIQRTQQEDSAVYLCASSFRHQGYEQYFGPGTRLTVT.

At least ten counts were recorded for this clone. A read error may explain this, as a much larger clone is one base away. Within the sample, other DNA sequences also encode this same CDR3. J is TRBJ2-7 and V is TRBV11-3, with D possibly matching TRBD1 (6 bases). Germline loops: CDR1 SGHNT, CDR2 YENEEA. The CDR3 runs 13 residues. V was shortened by 3 bases and J by 6 bases, with 12 bases between the two germline ends. CDR3 DNA: TGTGCCAGCAGCTTTCAAACAGGGTCCGAGCAGTACTTC. Protein: CASSFQTGSEQYF.

With regard to this clone: Possible read error: a much larger clone is one base away. The V call is TRBV29-1, the J call TRBJ1-2; possible D gene TRBD1, 5 bases. Germline V CDR1 and CDR2: SQVTM, ANQGSEA. The CDR3 totals 11 residues. V lost 8 bases, J lost 7 bases, and 14 bases lay in between. CDR3 residues: CSFVSGGGYTF. The CDR3, as DNA: TGCAGCTTTGTAAGTGGGGGTGGCTACACCTTC.

This clone was counted ten times or more. A junction end diverges from the germline sequence, so it may reflect a read error. J is TRBJ2-7 and V is TRBV19; D is possibly TRBD1 or TRBD2 (5 bases each). Germline loops: CDR1 LNHDA, CDR2 SQIVND (reference sequence). The CDR3 has 16 amino acids. DNA for the CDR3: TGTGCCAGTAGCCGCACGCGCGCCGGGGCGCGCTACGAGCAGTGCTTC. Protein sequence: CASSRTRAGARYEQCF.

This clone was observed many times. This sequence joins TRBV27 and TRBJ2-1; the match to TRBD1 covers 8 bases. The length of the CDR3 is 17 residues. The V segment lost 6 bases and the J segment 4 bases; nucleotides outside the gene matches: 14. CDR1 and CDR2 (germline): MNHEY, SMNVEV (reference sequence). In nucleotides, the CDR3 is TGTGCCAGCAGCTCTCCTACTCGACAGGGGACATACAATGAGCAGTTCTTC. Its translation: CASSSPTRQGTYNEQFF.

This clone occurred a few times. This chain joins TRBV18 and TRBJ1-1; TRBD1 might be the D (6 bases). The germline V gene encodes CDR1 KGHSH and CDR2 LQKENI. The V gene lost 3 bases and the J gene lost 5 bases, with 22 bases spanning the gap. This CDR3 has 17 residues. The CDR3 coding sequence is TGTGCCAGCTCACCCCCAATGGCGCAGGGAGGGGGTACTGAAGCTTTCTTT. This gives the protein CASSPPMAQGGGTEAFF.

The chain has TRBV7-2 and TRBJ1-6, with 8 bases fitting TRBD1. The germline V gene has CDR1 SGHTA and CDR2 FQGNSA. The CDR3 contains 16 residues. The junction had 4 bases not matched to a gene; V was cut back by 5 bases and J by 1 base. The CDR3 spells CASSQQGVSYNSPLHF. The CDR3 nucleotides read TGTGCCAGCAGCCAACAGGGGGTGTCCTATAATTCACCCCTCCACTTT.

This clone was counted ten times or more. This chain connects TRBV20-1 to TRBJ2-1, with D perhaps matching TRBD2 (7 bases). Trimming removed 0 bases from V and 10 bases from J, with 28 bases in between. The CDR3 is 18 amino acids. The germline V gene has CDR1 DFQATT and CDR2 SNEGSKA (reference sequence). The CDR3: CSARDSGRGKRGQGEQFF. CDR3 coding DNA: TGCAGTGCTAGAGATAGCGGCCGAGGGAAGCGGGGTCAGGGGGAGCAGTTCTTC.

This clone was seen only a few times. The junction departs from germline at one end; a sequencing error may be responsible. This rearrangement joins TRBV6-1 to TRBJ2-7; D tentatively reads TRBD1 or TRBD2 (5 bases each). This CDR3 is 14 amino acids long. Germline V gene data show CDR1 as MNHNS and CDR2 as SASEGT. The CDR3 DNA sequence: TGTGCCATCAGTGTCGGGACGGTTACCTACGAGCAGTACTTC. It translates to CAISVGTVTYEQYF.

This clone was observed many times. The chain is built from TRBV28 and TRBJ1-2, with D possibly matching TRBD1 (5 bases). V lost 5 bases, J lost 0 bases, and 13 bases lay in between. The CDR3 loop spans 15 amino acids. CDR1 and CDR2 (germline): MDHEN, SYDVKM. CDR3 in DNA: TGTGCCAGCAGTGCTCCCGACAGACCTAACTATGGCTACACCTTC. Amino acid sequence: CASSAPDRPNYGYTF.

This clone was seen ten or more times. The chain couples TRBV6-1 to TRBJ2-5; TRBD1 aligns across 8 bases. CDR1 is MNHNS and CDR2 is SASEGT in the germline V gene. The CDR3 runs 13 residues. Trimming took 4 bases from V and 4 from J; bases not matched to a gene: 2. CDR3 amino acids: CASSVDRGETQYF. The CDR3 nucleotides read TGTGCCAGCAGTGTCGACAGGGGAGAGACCCAGTACTTC.